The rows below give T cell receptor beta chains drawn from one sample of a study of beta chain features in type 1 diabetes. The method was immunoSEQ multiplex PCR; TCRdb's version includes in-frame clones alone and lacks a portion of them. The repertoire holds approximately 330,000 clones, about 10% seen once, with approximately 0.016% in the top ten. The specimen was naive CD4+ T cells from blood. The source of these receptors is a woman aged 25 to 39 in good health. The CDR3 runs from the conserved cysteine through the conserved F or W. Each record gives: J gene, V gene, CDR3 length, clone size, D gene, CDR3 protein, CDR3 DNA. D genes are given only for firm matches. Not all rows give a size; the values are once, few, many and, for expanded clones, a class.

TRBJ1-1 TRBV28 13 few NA CASSPAGRDEAFF TGTGCCAGCAGTCCTGCGGGGCGGGATGAAGCTTTCTTT
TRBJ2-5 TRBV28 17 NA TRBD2 CASSSRPSGRAYETQYF TGTGCCAGCAGTTCCCGACCTAGCGGGAGGGCCTATGAGACCCAGTACTTC
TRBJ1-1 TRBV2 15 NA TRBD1 CASSDRDRGNTEAFF TGTGCCAGCAGTGATCGGGACAGGGGGAACACTGAAGCTTTCTTT
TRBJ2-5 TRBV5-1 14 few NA CASSLVQAQETQYF TGCGCCAGCAGCTTGGTCCAGGCACAAGAGACCCAGTACTTC
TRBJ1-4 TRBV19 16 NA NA CASSRIPGQNLEKLFF TGTGCCAGTAGTCGAATCCCGGGACAAAATCTTGAAAAACTGTTTTTT
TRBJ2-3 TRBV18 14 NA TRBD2 CASSPGGRTDTQYF TGTGCCAGCTCACCCGGCGGGAGAACAGATACGCAGTATTTT
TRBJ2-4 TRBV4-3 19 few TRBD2 CASSHRTSGSAGTKNIQYF TGCGCCAGCAGCCACCGCACTAGCGGGAGCGCCGGGACCAAAAACATTCAGTACTTC
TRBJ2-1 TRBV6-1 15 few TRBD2 CASRPTSPLFNEQFF TGTGCCAGCAGGCCGACTAGCCCCTTATTTAATGAGCAGTTCTTC
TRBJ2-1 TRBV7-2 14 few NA CASSLDGKPPGEFF TGTGCCAGCAGCTTAGACGGGAAGCCACCCGGGGAGTTCTTC
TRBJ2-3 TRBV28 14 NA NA CASSRHGSTDTQYF TGTGCCAGCAGTCGTCACGGGAGCACAGATACGCAGTATTTT
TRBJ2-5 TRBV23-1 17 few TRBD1 CASRDRGPLIVQETQYF TGCGCCAGCAGGGACAGGGGACCTCTTATCGTACAAGAGACCCAGTACTTC
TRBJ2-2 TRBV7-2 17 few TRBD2 CASSSPLAGGTPGELFF TGTGCCAGCAGCTCCCCATTAGCGGGAGGGACCCCCGGGGAGCTGTTTTTT
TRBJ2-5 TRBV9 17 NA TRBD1 CASSVGWGQGAWETQYF TGTGCCAGCAGCGTAGGGTGGGGACAGGGGGCTTGGGAGACCCAGTACTTC
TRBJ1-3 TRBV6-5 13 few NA CASSYSLGNTIYF TGTGCCAGCAGTTACTCTCTTGGAAACACCATATATTTT
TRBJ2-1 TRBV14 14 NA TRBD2 CASTWGEGQNEQFF TGTGCCAGCACCTGGGGGGAGGGCCAAAATGAGCAGTTCTTC
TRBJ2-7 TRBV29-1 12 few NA CSAKHRVCEQYF TGCAGCGCGAAACACAGGGTTTGCGAGCAGTACTTC
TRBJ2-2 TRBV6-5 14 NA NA CASSSSLNTGELFF TGTGCCAGCAGTTCCTCACTTAACACCGGGGAGCTGTTTTTT
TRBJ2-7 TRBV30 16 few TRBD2 CAWSPGLAGGGDEQYF TGTGCCTGGAGTCCGGGACTAGCGGGAGGAGGCGACGAGCAGTACTTC
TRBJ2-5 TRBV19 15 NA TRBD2 CASSWTSGNGETQYF TGTGCCAGTAGTTGGACTAGCGGGAACGGCGAGACCCAGTACTTC
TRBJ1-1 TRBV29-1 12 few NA CSVLPGNTEAFF TGCAGCGTCTTACCGGGGAACACTGAAGCTTTCTTT
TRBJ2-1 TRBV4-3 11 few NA CASSQAEEQFF TGCGCCAGCAGCCAAGCCGAGGAGCAGTTCTTC
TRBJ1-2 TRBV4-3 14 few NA CASSQEPGNYGYTF TGCGCCAGCAGCCAGGAACCAGGGAACTATGGCTACACCTTC
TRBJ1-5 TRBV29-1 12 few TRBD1 CSVQGQGQPQHF TGCAGCGTTCAGGGACAGGGGCAGCCCCAGCATTTT
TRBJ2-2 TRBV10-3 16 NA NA CAISDTGPANTGELFF TGTGCCATCAGTGATACGGGTCCCGCGAACACCGGGGAGCTGTTTTTT
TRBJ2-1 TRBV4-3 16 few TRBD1 CASSQGWDSRGVIQFF TGCGCCAGCAGCCAAGGATGGGACAGCAGGGGAGTAATCCAGTTCTTC
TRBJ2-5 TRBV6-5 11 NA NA CASSRGETQYF TGTGCCAGCAGCAGGGGAGAGACCCAGTACTTC
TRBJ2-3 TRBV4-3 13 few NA CASSQRAGDTQYF TGCGCCAGCAGCCAGAGGGCGGGAGATACGCAGTATTTT
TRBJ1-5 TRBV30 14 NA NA CAWSVFGGNQPQHF TGTGCCTGGAGTGTCTTCGGGGGAAATCAGCCCCAGCATTTT
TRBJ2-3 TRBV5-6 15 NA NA CASTSSGISSDTQYF TGTGCCAGCACCTCTTCAGGGATCTCTTCAGATACGCAGTATTTT
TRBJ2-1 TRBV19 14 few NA CASRPGQGYNEQFF TGTGCCAGTAGGCCAGGGCAGGGATACAATGAGCAGTTCTTC
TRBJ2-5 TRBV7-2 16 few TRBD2 CATGPGSGGYQETQYF TGTGCCACCGGCCCGGGGAGCGGGGGGTACCAAGAGACCCAGTACTTC
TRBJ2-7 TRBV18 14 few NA CASSPTDGAYEQYF TGTGCCAGCTCACCCACCGACGGGGCCTACGAGCAGTACTTC
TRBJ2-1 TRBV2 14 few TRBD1 CATSRDRTAYEQFF TGTGCCACTAGCCGGGACAGGACTGCGTATGAGCAGTTCTTC
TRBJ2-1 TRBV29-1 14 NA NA CSETGLVGYNEQFF TGCAGCGAGACAGGACTGGTGGGGTACAATGAGCAGTTCTTC
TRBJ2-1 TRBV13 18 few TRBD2 CASSHTRLAGSSYNEQFF TGTGCCAGCAGCCATACCAGACTAGCGGGTTCCTCCTACAATGAGCAGTTCTTC
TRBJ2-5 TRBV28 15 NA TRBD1 CASSTTGEAWETQYF TGTGCCAGCAGTACGACAGGGGAGGCATGGGAGACCCAGTACTTC
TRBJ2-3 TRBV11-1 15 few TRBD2 CASSRTSGSTDTQYF TGTGCCAGCAGCCGGACTAGCGGGAGCACAGATACGCAGTATTTT
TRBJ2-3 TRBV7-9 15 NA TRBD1 CASSRQGPSTDTQYF TGTGCCAGCAGCCGACAGGGTCCCAGCACAGATACGCAGTATTTT
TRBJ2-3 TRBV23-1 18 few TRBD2 CASSQPQPTSGRTDTQYF TGCGCCAGCAGTCAACCTCAACCCACTAGCGGGAGAACAGATACGCAGTATTTT
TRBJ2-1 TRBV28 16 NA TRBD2 CASSLFLAGSYNEQFF TGTGCCAGCAGTTTGTTCTTAGCGGGGTCCTACAATGAGCAGTTCTTC
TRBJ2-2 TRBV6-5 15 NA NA CASTDRTADTGELFF TGTGCCAGCACCGACAGAACTGCGGACACCGGGGAGCTGTTTTTT
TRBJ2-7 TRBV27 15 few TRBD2 CASSSSLAGAFEQYF TGTGCCAGCAGTTCCTCTCTAGCGGGAGCCTTCGAGCAGTACTTC
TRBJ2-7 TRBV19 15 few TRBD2 CASTRLAGGTYEQYF TGTGCCAGTACCAGACTAGCGGGAGGTACCTACGAGCAGTACTTC
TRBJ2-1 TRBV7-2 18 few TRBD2 CASSFDPPGLGGGNEQFF TGTGCCAGCAGCTTCGACCCCCCGGGACTAGGGGGTGGCAATGAGCAGTTCTTC
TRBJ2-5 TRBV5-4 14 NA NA CASSLGGERETQYF TGTGCCAGCAGCTTGGGCGGGGAGAGGGAGACCCAGTACTTC